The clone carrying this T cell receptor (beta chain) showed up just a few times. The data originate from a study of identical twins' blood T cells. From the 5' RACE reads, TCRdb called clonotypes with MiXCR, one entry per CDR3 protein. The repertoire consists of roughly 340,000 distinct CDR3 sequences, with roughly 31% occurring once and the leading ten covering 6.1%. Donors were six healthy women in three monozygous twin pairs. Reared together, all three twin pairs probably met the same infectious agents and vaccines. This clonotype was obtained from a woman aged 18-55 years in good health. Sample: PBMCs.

CDR3 coding DNA: TGTGCCAGCAGCTTTCTAAATCGGGACCGCCATTCAACTGGGGCCAACGTCCTGACTTTC. This translates into CASSFLNRDRHSTGANVLTF. This sequence joins TRBV7-9 and TRBJ2-6; D possibly uses TRBD1 or TRBD2 (5 bases each). There are 20 residues in the CDR3. The ends were cut back, 3 bases at V and 2 bases at J, with 23 bases in the middle. Germline V CDR1 and CDR2: SEHNR, FQNEAQ (reference sequence).